Presented here are 29 T cell receptor beta chains from one specimen sequenced in a study of regulatory T cells in long-lasting Graves disease. The sample's time point: newly diagnosed GD, antithyroid drugs for less than 3 months. Construction of the TCR library relied on RNA isolated from PBMCs. Construction of TCR beta libraries relied on iRepertoire HTBI primers and on Arm-PCR targeting CDR3 regions. Each CDR3 protein gets one entry after TCRdb re-called the multiplex PCR reads with MiXCR. The repertoire holds over 450,000 distinct CDR3 sequences, with around 13% as singletons. This sample was also put to use in a study of T cells in Graves' hyperthyroidism and ophthalmopathy.

The sample here was peripheral blood mononuclear cells (PBMCs), taken at new diagnosis, from a patient treated with antithyroid drugs. These receptors all come from a woman under 40 with Graves disease.

The rearrangement joins TRBV7-2 to TRBJ2-3; no firm D call. CDR3 length equals 14 residues. V was pared by 5 bases and J by 1 base, with 10 bases between. Germline lookup yields CDR1 SGHTA and CDR2 FQGNSA. The CDR3: CASSPSSGTDTQYF. CDR3 DNA sequence: TGTGCCAGCAGCCCCTCGTCCGGCACAGATACGCAGTATTTT. The variable domain in full, with the rest retrieved from reference TRBV7-2 and TRBJ2-3, is GAGVSQSPSNKVTEKGKDVELRCDPISGHTALYWYRQSLGQGLEFLIYFQGNSAPDKSGLPSDRFSAERTGGSVSTLTIQRTQQEDSAVYLCASSPSSGTDTQYFGPGTRLTVL.

The chain links TRBV6-1 to TRBJ1-5; a possible D gene is TRBD1 (5 bases). Germline V gene data show CDR1 as MNHNS and CDR2 as SASEGT. The CDR3 covers 13 residues. V was shortened by 4 bases and J by 11 bases, with 15 bases between the two germline ends. The CDR3 reads CASSVGQLLAQHF. CDR3 nucleotide sequence: TGTGCCAGCAGTGTGGGGCAACTCCTAGCCCAGCATTTT.

This clonotype has just a few counts. V and J are TRBV10-1 and TRBJ2-3; 8 bases map to TRBD1. V was clipped by 6 bases and J by 5 bases; unmatched bases: 4. This CDR3 is 13 amino acids long. In germline, CDR1 is WNHNN, CDR2 SYGVQD (reference sequence). CDR3 amino acids: CASRDREQDTQYF. The CDR3 DNA is TGCGCCAGCAGGGACAGGGAGCAAGATACGCAGTATTTT.

The chain carries TRBV7-9 and TRBJ2-1; a weak D match, TRBD1 (5 bases). The V end was cut by 5 bases, the J end by 3 bases, with 23 bases between. Germline V gene sequence: CDR1 SEHNR, CDR2 FQNEAQ (reference sequence). The CDR3 spans 18 residues. The CDR3: CASSGRVDANADYNEQFF. CDR3 nucleotides: TGTGCCAGCAGCGGCAGGGTCGACGCGAACGCGGACTACAATGAGCAGTTCTTC.

This clonotype was counted many times. CDR3 loop: CSARETRDRGYQPQHF. The DNA for the CDR3 is TGCAGTGCTAGGGAAACCCGGGACAGGGGGTATCAGCCCCAGCATTTT. This sequence joins TRBV20-1 and TRBJ1-5, with TRBD1 identical over 11 bases. The CDR3 spans 16 residues. V shed 3 bases and J 5 bases; nucleotides not matched to a gene: 9. The V gene's germline CDR1 is DFQATT and CDR2 SNEGSKA (reference sequence).

This clonotype appeared many times. The chain links TRBV30 to TRBJ1-2; no firm D call. The CDR3 is made up of 15 amino acids. The germline V and J ends were trimmed by 2 bases and 3 bases, with 16 bases remaining between them. The germline gives CDR1 GTSNPN, CDR2 SVGIG (reference sequence). Here the CDR3 DNA reads TGTGCCTGGAGTCCCCGCGCGGGGTGGTACTATGGCTACACCTTC. This codes for CAWSPRAGWYYGYTF.

In its sample, this clonotype was seen many times. The chain couples TRBV6-2 or TRBV6-3 to TRBJ2-3; perhaps D is TRBD1 or TRBD2 (5 bases each). Germline CDR1 and CDR2: MNHEY and SVGEGT. This CDR3 is 14 amino acids long. The V gene lost 6 bases and the J gene lost 6 bases, with 16 bases spanning the gap. The CDR3 loop reads CASSGPLGADTQYF. The CDR3 bases are TGTGCCAGCAGCGGACCTCTCGGGGCGGATACGCAGTATTTT.

This clonotype was observed many times. J is TRBJ1-5 and V is TRBV7-2; D remains ambiguous. The CDR3 is made up of 13 amino acids. CDR1 SGHTA and CDR2 FQGNSA come from the germline V gene. The V and J ends lost 5 bases and 4 bases respectively, with 9 bases between them. This CDR3 reads CASSKQDNQPQHF. CDR3 nucleotides: TGTGCCAGCAGCAAGCAAGATAATCAGCCCCAGCATTTT.

Notes on this clonotype: A much more abundant neighbour one base away suggests this may be a read error. The chain carries TRBV5-1 and TRBJ2-1, with 8 bases matching TRBD2. The CDR3 covers 19 residues. With 1 base clipped from V and 3 bases from J, the junction kept 15 bases outside the gene matches. Germline V CDR1 and CDR2: SGHRS, YFSETQ. The CDR3 sequence is CASSLSPPPLSGDYNEQFF. DNA of the CDR3: TGCGCCAGCAGCTTGTCTCCCCCCCCTCTTAGCGGGGACTACAATGAGCAGTTCTTC.

This clonotype was observed at least ten times. J is TRBJ2-7 and V is TRBV20-1, with 10 bases that match TRBD1. With 5 bases clipped from V and 5 bases from J, the junction kept 12 bases outside the gene matches. CDR1 DFQATT and CDR2 SNEGSKA come from the germline V gene (reference sequence). This CDR3 is built from 15 residues. The CDR3 DNA follows: TGCAGTGCTGGCCGGAGGACAGGGGGGATGGACGAGCAGTACTTC. Translated: CSAGRRTGGMDEQYF.

This clonotype was picked up many times. This sequence joins TRBV11-2 and TRBJ2-3; maybe TRBD2 (6 bases). Trimming left V 2 bases short and J 2 bases short, with 14 bases between. The CDR3 totals 16 residues. Germline CDR1 and CDR2: SGHAT and FQNNGV. Written as DNA, the CDR3 is TGTGCCAGCAGCTTATTCCCCGGGGGAGACACAGATACGCAGTATTTT. Its protein product is CASSLFPGGDTDTQYF.

This clonotype has a count of ten or more. The genes are TRBV24-1 and TRBJ2-5; D unresolved. The V end lost 5 bases, the J end lost 0 bases, and 12 bases lay between the germline ends. This CDR3 contains 15 residues. The germline V gene has CDR1 KGHDR and CDR2 SFDVKD. CDR3 DNA sequence: TGTGCCACCAGTGGCAAGGGATCGTACCAAGAGACCCAGTACTTC. Translated: CATSGKGSYQETQYF.

This clonotype has a count of ten or more. The J gene is TRBJ2-6, the V gene TRBV19; the match to TRBD1 covers 7 bases. Germline V gene data show CDR1 as LNHDA and CDR2 as SQIVND (reference sequence). This CDR3 is built from 17 residues. V shed 8 bases and J 3 bases; nucleotides not matched to a gene: 13. CDR3 sequence reads: CASSPQMTGSGANVLTF. The DNA for the CDR3 is TGTGCCAGTTCGCCCCAAATGACAGGGAGTGGGGCCAACGTCCTGACTTTC. The complete variable domain, with remaining parts taken from reference TRBV19 and TRBJ2-6, reads DGGITQSPKYLFRKEGQNVTLSCEQNLNHDAMYWYRQDPGQGLRLIYYSQIVNDFQKGDIAEGYSVSREKKESFPLTVTSAQKNPTAFYLCASSPQMTGSGANVLTFGAGSRLTVL.

The V and J genes are TRBV4-3 and TRBJ1-4; unclear D gene. This CDR3 has 15 residues. The germline CDR1 and CDR2 sequences are LGHNA and YSLEER. V lost 0 bases to trimming and J lost 7 bases, with 12 bases between them. The CDR3 nucleotides are TGCGCCAGCAGCCAAGAATTGATTACCGGTGAAAAACTGTTTTTT. Translating gives CASSQELITGEKLFF.

This clonotype was picked up many times. The chain couples TRBV15 to TRBJ1-5; D ambiguous. Germline V lookup: CDR1 LNHNV, CDR2 YYDKDF (reference sequence). The CDR3 contains 14 residues. Trimming shortened V by 0 bases and J by 0 bases, and 3 bases separated the two germline ends. CDR3 DNA sequence: TGTGCCACCAGCAGAGATTCTAGCAATCAGCCCCAGCATTTT. Translating it yields CATSRDSSNQPQHF.

In this sample, this clonotype turned up many times. This chain links TRBV20-1 with TRBJ2-1; TRBD2 is a possible D gene (6 bases). CDR3 length equals 14 residues. Germline CDR1 and CDR2: DFQATT and SNEGSKA (reference sequence). Trimming removed 6 bases from V and 8 bases from J, with 20 bases in between. The CDR3 here is CSASDSRASDEQFF. The CDR3 DNA follows: TGCAGTGCCTCCGACAGCCGGGCTAGCGATGAGCAGTTCTTC.

This clonotype was seen a handful of times. The chain employs TRBV19 and TRBJ2-1, with 10 positions matching TRBD2. Germline loops: CDR1 LNHDA, CDR2 SQIVND (reference sequence). The CDR3 length is 15 residues. J gave up 2 bases and V 8 bases, and 6 bases lay outside the gene matches. The CDR3 DNA follows: TGTGCCAGTCGGTCCGGGACTAGCGCCTACAATGAGCAGTTCTTC. Its translation is CASRSGTSAYNEQFF. The whole variable domain, filled in from reference TRBV19 and TRBJ2-1, reads DGGITQSPKYLFRKEGQNVTLSCEQNLNHDAMYWYRQDPGQGLRLIYYSQIVNDFQKGDIAEGYSVSREKKESFPLTVTSAQKNPTAFYLCASRSGTSAYNEQFFGPGTRLTVL.

This clonotype was detected ten times or more. This rearrangement joins TRBV11-2 to TRBJ2-7, with 7 bases lining up with TRBD1. The CDR3 has 18 amino acids. Looked up from germline, CDR1 is SGHAT and CDR2 is FQNNGV. Trimming removed 1 base from V and 3 bases from J; junction bases left unmatched: 15. The CDR3 loop reads CASSLVHPFEGQFYEQYF. The CDR3 DNA sequence: TGTGCCAGCAGCTTAGTCCACCCCTTCGAGGGACAGTTCTACGAGCAGTACTTC.

This clonotype was seen a handful of times. The chain is built from TRBV6-2 or TRBV6-3 and TRBJ2-1, with 10 bases lining up with TRBD2. Germline V lookup: CDR1 MNHEY, CDR2 SVGEGT. There are 16 residues in the CDR3. Germline trimming cut 6 bases from V and 0 bases from J; bases unmatched to any gene: 5. The CDR3 sequence is CASSQLAGVSYNEQFF. CDR3 DNA sequence: TGTGCCAGCAGCCAGCTAGCGGGAGTCTCCTACAATGAGCAGTTCTTC.

This clonotype is a singleton in its sample. The chain joins TRBV14 to TRBJ2-1; no definite D call. Germline V lookup: CDR1 SGHDN, CDR2 FVKESK. The germline V and J ends were trimmed by 2 bases and 0 bases, with 11 bases remaining between them. The CDR3 contains 16 residues. In DNA, the CDR3 is TGTGCCAGCAGCCAACTGGCTCTGAGCTCCTACAATGAGCAGTTCTTC. Its protein is CASSQLALSSYNEQFF. Full variable domain (outside the CDR3, taken from reference TRBV14 and TRBJ2-1): EAGVTQFPSHSVIEKGQTVTLRCDPISGHDNLYWYRRVMGKEIKFLLHFVKESKQDESGMPNNRFLAERTGGTYSTLKVQPAELEDSGVYFCASSQLALSSYNEQFFGPGTRLTVL.

Many counts were recorded for this clonotype. The chain uses TRBV7-2 and TRBJ1-5; D gene ambiguous. Trimming shortened V by 5 bases and J by 0 bases, and 11 bases separated the two germline ends. The germline gives CDR1 SGHTA, CDR2 FQGNSA. This CDR3 region has 15 residues. CDR3 residues: CASSTGPNSNQPQHF. CDR3 nucleotides: TGTGCCAGCAGCACGGGTCCGAATAGCAATCAGCCCCAGCATTTT.

This clonotype was seen at least ten times. This sequence joins TRBV18 and TRBJ2-1; D is uncertain. The CDR3 extends over 14 amino acids. With 2 bases removed from V and 9 bases from J, the gap between germline ends came to 14 bases. The germline V gene has CDR1 KGHSH and CDR2 LQKENI. CDR3 bases: TGTGCCAGCTCACCAGTCAGGCCGCCGAGTGAGCAGTTCTTC. It encodes CASSPVRPPSEQFF.

This clonotype has at least ten counts. V gene TRBV20-1 combines with J gene TRBJ1-1; TRBD1 aligns across 8 bases. The CDR3 contains 11 residues. V trimming: 6 bases; J trimming: 7 bases; junction bases outside the gene matches: 4. Germline CDR1 reads DFQATT; CDR2 reads SNEGSKA (reference sequence). CDR3 DNA: TGCAGTGCGAGGACAGGGTTTGAAGCTTTCTTT. It specifies CSARTGFEAFF.

This clonotype has at least ten counts. The V call is TRBV5-1, the J call TRBJ2-3; a weak D match, TRBD2 (6 bases). The CDR3 totals 16 residues. Germline-derived CDR1 and CDR2 are SGHRS and YFSETQ. V shed 3 bases and J shed 1 base, with 15 bases lying between them. CDR3 sequence: CASSWTRESGTDTQYF. In DNA, the CDR3 is TGCGCCAGCAGCTGGACCCGGGAGTCAGGCACAGATACGCAGTATTTT.

This chain joins TRBV14 and TRBJ2-5; perhaps TRBD1 as D (6 bases). In germline, CDR1 is SGHDN, CDR2 FVKESK. Trimming stripped 4 bases from V and 1 base from J, with 10 bases between. The CDR3 is 14 residues long. Here the CDR3 DNA reads TGTGCCAGCAGCCCACGGACAGCCCAAGAGACCCAGTACTTC. This sequence encodes CASSPRTAQETQYF.

There are many counts of this clonotype. The chain carries TRBV7-9 and TRBJ1-5, with no clear D. Trimming stripped 5 bases from V and 4 bases from J, with 12 bases between. The CDR3 has 14 residues. Germline assignment: CDR1 SEHNR and CDR2 FQNEAQ (reference sequence). CDR3 sequence reads: CASSPIQPNQPQHF. CDR3 coding DNA: TGTGCCAGCAGCCCAATCCAGCCTAATCAGCCCCAGCATTTT.

This clonotype was seen more than once but under ten times. This chain links TRBV15 with TRBJ1-3; 8 bases match TRBD1. This CDR3 is built from 18 residues. Trimming cost V 1 base and J 5 bases; bases outside gene matches: 13. The germline V gene encodes CDR1 LNHNV and CDR2 YYDKDF (reference sequence). The CDR3 nucleotides are TGTGCCACCAGCAGAGTCCTAAGCCAACAGGGGGTCCGAAACACCATATATTTT. Translating it yields CATSRVLSQQGVRNTIYF.

This clonotype was counted a few times. One base separates it from a far larger clone, so it is likely a read error. This chain links TRBV12-3 or TRBV12-4 with TRBJ2-5; D call uncertain. The CDR3 is made up of 14 amino acids. The V gene lost 6 bases and the J gene lost 11 bases, with 22 bases spanning the gap. Here the CDR3 DNA reads TGTGCCAGCAGCTCTCAGGACCCCGGCAATGAGCAGTACTTC. It encodes CASSSQDPGNEQYF.

This clonotype was seen ten or more times. V gene TRBV2 combines with J gene TRBJ2-3; a possible D gene is TRBD1 (6 bases). Trimming shortened V by 3 bases and J by 2 bases, and 9 bases separated the two germline ends. The CDR3 is 14 residues long. CDR1 is SNHLY, CDR2 FYNNEI, per germline. DNA of the CDR3: TGTGCCAGCAGTGATCACAGGGACACAGATACGCAGTATTTT. Translating it yields CASSDHRDTDTQYF.